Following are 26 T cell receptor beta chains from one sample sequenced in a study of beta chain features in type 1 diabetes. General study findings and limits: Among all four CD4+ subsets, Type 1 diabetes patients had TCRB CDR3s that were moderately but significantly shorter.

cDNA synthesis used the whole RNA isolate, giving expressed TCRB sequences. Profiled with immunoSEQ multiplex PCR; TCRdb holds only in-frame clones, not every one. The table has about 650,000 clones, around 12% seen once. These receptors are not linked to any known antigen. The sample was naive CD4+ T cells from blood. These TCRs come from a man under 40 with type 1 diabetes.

The CDR3 DNA sequence: TGTGCCACCAGCACAGGACAGGGATCTGGGGCCAACGTCCTGACTTTC. This codes for CATSTGQGSGANVLTF. V and J are TRBV15 and TRBJ2-6; 8 bases agree with TRBD1. The CDR3 is made up of 16 amino acids. Germline assignment: CDR1 LNHNV and CDR2 YYDKDF (reference sequence). V gave up 4 bases and J gave up 1 base; unmatched junction bases: 3.

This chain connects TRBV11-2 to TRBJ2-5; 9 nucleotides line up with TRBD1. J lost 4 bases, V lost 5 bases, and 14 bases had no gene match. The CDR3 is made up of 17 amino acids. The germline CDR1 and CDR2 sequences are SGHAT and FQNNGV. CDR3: CASSLRSGQGIRETQYF. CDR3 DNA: TGTGCCAGCAGCCTGAGGAGCGGACAGGGGATAAGAGAGACCCAGTACTTC.

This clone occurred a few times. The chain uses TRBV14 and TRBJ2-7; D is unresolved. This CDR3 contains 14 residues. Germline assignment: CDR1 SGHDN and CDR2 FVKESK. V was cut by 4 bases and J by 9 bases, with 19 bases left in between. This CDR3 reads CASSLRRSFGVQYF. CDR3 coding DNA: TGTGCCAGCAGCCTCCGCCGGTCCTTCGGAGTGCAGTACTTC.

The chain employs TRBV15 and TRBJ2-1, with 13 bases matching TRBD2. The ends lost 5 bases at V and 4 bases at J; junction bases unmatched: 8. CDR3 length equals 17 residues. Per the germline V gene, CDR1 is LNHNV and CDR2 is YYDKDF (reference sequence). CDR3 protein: CATSGGTSGTTYNEQFF. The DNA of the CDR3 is TGTGCCACCAGCGGCGGGACTAGCGGGACAACTTACAATGAGCAGTTCTTC.

This chain's CDR3 is CAPLDVQETQYF. CDR3 DNA sequence: TGTGCCCCCCTGGACGTACAAGAGACCCAGTACTTC. The chain recombines TRBV2 with TRBJ2-5; no definite D call. The CDR3 consists of 12 residues. Deletions cut 11 bases from V and 2 bases from J, with 12 bases between. Germline V gene sequence: CDR1 SNHLY, CDR2 FYNNEI.

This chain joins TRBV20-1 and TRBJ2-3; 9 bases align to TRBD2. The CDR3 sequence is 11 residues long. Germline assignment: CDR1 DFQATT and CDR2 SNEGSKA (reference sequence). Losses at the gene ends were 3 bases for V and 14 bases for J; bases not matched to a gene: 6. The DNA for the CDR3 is TGCAGTGCTAGGGGAACTAGCGGGTCGTATTTT. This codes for CSARGTSGSYF.

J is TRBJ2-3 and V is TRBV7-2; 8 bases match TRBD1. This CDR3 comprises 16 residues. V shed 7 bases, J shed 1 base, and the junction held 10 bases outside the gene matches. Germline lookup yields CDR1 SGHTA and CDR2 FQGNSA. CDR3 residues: CASTQAQGAGTDTQYF. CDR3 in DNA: TGTGCCAGCACCCAAGCCCAGGGGGCCGGCACAGATACGCAGTATTTT.

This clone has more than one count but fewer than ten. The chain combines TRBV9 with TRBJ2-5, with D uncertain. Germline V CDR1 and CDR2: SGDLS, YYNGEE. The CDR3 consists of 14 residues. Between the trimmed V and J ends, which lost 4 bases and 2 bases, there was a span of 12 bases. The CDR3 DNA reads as TGTGCCAGCAGCCCCCCTTCCCCACAAGAGACCCAGTACTTC. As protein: CASSPPSPQETQYF. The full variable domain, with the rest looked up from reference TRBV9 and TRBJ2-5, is DSGVTQTPKHLITATGQRVTLRCSPRSGDLSVYWYQQSLDQGLQFLIQYYNGEERAKGNILERFSAQQFPDLHSELNLSSLELGDSALYFCASSPPSPQETQYFGPGTRLLVL.

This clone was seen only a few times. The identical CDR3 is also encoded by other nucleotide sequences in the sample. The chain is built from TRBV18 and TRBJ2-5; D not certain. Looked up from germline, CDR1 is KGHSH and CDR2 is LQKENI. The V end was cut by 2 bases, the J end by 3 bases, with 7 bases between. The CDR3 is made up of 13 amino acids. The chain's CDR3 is CASSPSREETQYF. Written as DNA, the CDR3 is TGTGCCAGCTCACCAAGCCGGGAAGAGACCCAGTACTTC.

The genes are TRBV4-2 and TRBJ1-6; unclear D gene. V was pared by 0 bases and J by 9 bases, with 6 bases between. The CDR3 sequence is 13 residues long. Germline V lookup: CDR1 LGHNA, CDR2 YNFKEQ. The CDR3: CASSQEPGSPLHF. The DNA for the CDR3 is TGTGCCAGCAGCCAAGAACCTGGTTCACCCCTCCACTTT.

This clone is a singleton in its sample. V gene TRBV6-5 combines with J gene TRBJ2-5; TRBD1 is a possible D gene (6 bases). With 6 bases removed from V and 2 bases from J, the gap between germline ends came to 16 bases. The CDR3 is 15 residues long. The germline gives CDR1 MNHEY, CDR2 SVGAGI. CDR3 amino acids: CASRARQVGQETQYF. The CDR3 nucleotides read TGTGCCAGCAGAGCCCGACAGGTTGGTCAAGAGACCCAGTACTTC.

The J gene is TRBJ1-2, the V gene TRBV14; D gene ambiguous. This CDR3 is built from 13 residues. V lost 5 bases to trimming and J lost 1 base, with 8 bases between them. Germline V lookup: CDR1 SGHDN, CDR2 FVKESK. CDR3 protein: CASSSALNYGYTF. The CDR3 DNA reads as TGTGCCAGCAGCAGCGCCCTTAACTATGGCTACACCTTC.

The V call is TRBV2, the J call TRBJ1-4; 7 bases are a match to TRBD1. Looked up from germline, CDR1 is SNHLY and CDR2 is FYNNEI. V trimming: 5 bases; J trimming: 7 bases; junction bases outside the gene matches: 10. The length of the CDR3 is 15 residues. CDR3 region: CASSRQGGNGEKLFF. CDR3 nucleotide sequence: TGTGCCAGCAGTCGACAGGGCGGCAATGGTGAAAAACTGTTTTTT.

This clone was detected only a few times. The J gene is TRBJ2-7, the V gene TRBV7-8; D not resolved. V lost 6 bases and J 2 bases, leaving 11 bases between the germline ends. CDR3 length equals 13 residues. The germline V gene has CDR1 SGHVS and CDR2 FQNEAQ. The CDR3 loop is CASSPTAPYEQYF. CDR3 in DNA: TGTGCCAGCAGTCCGACCGCCCCCTACGAGCAGTACTTC.

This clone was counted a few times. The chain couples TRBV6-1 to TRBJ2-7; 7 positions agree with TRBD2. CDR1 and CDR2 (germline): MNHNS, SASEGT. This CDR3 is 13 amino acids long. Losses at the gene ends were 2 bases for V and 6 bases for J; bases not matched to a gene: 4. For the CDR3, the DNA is TGTGCCAGCAGTGAATGGGGGGGAATCGAGCAGTACTTC. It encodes CASSEWGGIEQYF.

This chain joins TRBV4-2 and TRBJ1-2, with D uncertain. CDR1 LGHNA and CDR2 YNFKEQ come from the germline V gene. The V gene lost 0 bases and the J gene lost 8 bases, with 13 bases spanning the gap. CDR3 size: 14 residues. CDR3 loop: CASSQDLVGYGYTF. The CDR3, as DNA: TGTGCCAGCAGCCAAGATCTGGTGGGTTACGGCTACACCTTC.

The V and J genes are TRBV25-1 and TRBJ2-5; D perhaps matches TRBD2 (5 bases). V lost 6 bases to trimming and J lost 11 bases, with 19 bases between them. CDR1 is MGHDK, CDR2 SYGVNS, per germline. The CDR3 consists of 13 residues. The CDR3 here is CASSGRTFGEQYF. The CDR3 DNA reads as TGTGCCAGCAGCGGACGGACCTTCGGGGAGCAGTACTTC.

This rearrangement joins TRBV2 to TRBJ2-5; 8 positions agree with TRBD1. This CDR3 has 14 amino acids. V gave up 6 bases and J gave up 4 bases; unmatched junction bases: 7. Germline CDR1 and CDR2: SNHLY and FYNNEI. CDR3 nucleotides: TGTGCCAGCAGCACAGGACAGGGTTCAGAGACCCAGTACTTC. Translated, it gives CASSTGQGSETQYF.

Written as DNA, the CDR3 is TGTGCCAGCAGCCATCCACAGGGGAACACTGAAGCTTTCTTT. The encoded protein is CASSHPQGNTEAFF. The chain combines TRBV7-2 with TRBJ1-1; a possible D gene is TRBD1 (6 bases). This CDR3 has 14 residues. Looked up from germline, CDR1 is SGHTA and CDR2 is FQGNSA. V was shortened by 5 bases and J by 1 base, with 11 bases between the two germline ends.

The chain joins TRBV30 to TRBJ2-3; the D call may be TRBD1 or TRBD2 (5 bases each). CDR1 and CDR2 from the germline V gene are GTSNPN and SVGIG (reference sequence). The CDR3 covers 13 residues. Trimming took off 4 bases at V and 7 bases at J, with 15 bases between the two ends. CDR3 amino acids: CAWTPGTLNTQYF. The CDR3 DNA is TGTGCCTGGACTCCAGGGACCTTAAATACGCAGTATTTT.

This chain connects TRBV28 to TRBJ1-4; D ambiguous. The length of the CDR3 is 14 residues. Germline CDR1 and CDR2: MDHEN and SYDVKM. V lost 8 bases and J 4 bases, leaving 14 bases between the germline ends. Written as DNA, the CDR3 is TGTGCCAGCGCATGGAGGAGAAATAATGAAAAACTGTTTTTT. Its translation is CASAWRRNNEKLFF.

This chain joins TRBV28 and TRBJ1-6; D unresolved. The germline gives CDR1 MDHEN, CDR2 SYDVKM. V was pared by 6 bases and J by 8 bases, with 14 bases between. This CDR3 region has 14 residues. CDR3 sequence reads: CASRPGQAYSPLHF. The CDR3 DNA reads TGTGCCAGCAGACCCGGGCAGGCCTATTCACCCCTCCACTTT.

The DNA of the CDR3 is TGTGCCAGCAGCCGTGATGCCAGCTCCTATAATTCACCCCTCCACTTT. Its protein is CASSRDASSYNSPLHF. V and J are TRBV27 and TRBJ1-6, with D unclear. V was cut by 6 bases and J by 0 bases, with 12 bases left in between. CDR1 MNHEY and CDR2 SMNVEV come from the germline V gene (reference sequence). The length of the CDR3 is 16 residues.

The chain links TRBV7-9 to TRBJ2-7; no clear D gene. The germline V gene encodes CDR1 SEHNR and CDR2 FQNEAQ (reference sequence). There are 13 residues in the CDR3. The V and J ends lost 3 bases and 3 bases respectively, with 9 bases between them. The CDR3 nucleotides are TGTGCCAGCAGCTTTTCAGTGAACTACGAGCAGTACTTC. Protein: CASSFSVNYEQYF.

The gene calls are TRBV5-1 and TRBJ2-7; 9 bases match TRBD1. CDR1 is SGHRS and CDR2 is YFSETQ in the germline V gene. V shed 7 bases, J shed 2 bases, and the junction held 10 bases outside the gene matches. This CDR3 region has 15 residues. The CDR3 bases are TGCGCCAGCCAGCAGCTTGGGACAGGGACCTACGAGCAGTACTTC. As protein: CASQQLGTGTYEQYF. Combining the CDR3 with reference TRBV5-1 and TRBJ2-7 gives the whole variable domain KAGVTQTPRYLIKTRGQQVTLSCSPISGHRSVSWYQQTPGQGLQFLFEYFSETQRNKGNFPGRFSGRQFSNSRSEMNVSTLELGDSALYLCASQQLGTGTYEQYFGPGTRLTVT.

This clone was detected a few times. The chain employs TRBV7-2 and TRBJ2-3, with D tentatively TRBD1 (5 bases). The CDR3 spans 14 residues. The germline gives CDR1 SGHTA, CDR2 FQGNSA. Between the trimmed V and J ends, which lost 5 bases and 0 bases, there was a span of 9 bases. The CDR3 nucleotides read TGTGCCAGCAGCAAGGGGCCTAGCACAGATACGCAGTATTTT. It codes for CASSKGPSTDTQYF.